Presented here are 17 T cell receptor beta chains from one specimen sequenced in a study of long-term antiretroviral therapy in people with HIV. Samples were assayed with immunoSEQ v3.0 at survey level. Clones were sequenced by immunoSEQ multiplex PCR, and TCRdb holds only the in-frame ones, with some missing. In the table there are roughly 29,000 clones, 70% to 85% of which are singletons. Source: unsorted PBMCs, taken 3 years after starting antiretroviral therapy. The receptors were sampled from a man between 40 and 49 years old with HIV.

This rearrangement joins TRBV6-5 to TRBJ1-4, with D possibly TRBD1 on 6 matching bases. The germline CDR1 and CDR2 sequences are MNHEY and SVGAGI. The V end was cut by 6 bases, the J end by 7 bases, with 18 bases between. The CDR3 runs 15 residues. The DNA for the CDR3 is TGTGCCAGCAGATACAGGGTTCAGTCGGGTGAAAAACTGTTTTTT. Protein sequence: CASRYRVQSGEKLFF.

The gene calls are TRBV15 and TRBJ2-1, with a tentative D call TRBD1 (6 bases). This CDR3 has 14 amino acids. V lost 4 bases and J lost 6, with 13 bases in between. Looked up from germline, CDR1 is LNHNV and CDR2 is YYDKDF (reference sequence). The CDR3 is CATSTRTGPNEQFF. The CDR3 nucleotides are TGTGCCACCAGCACAAGAACAGGGCCCAATGAGCAGTTCTTC.

J is TRBJ2-2 and V is TRBV9; D tentatively reads TRBD1 or TRBD2 (6 bases each). This CDR3 is built from 17 residues. V was shortened by 3 bases and J by 0 bases, with 15 bases between the two germline ends. The germline CDR1 and CDR2 sequences are SGDLS and YYNGEE. The CDR3 nucleotides are TGTGCCAGCAGCGCCCCGGCGGAGGGGGCGAACACCGGGGAGCTGTTTTTT. Translation: CASSAPAEGANTGELFF.

The chain carries TRBV2 and TRBJ2-7; the match to TRBD2 covers 8 bases. The V gene's germline CDR1 is SNHLY and CDR2 FYNNEI. The CDR3 contains 13 residues. The V and J ends lost 7 bases and 2 bases, in that order; junction bases with no gene match: 4. The CDR3 spells CASKLGLAYEQYF. DNA of the CDR3: TGTGCCAGCAAGTTGGGACTAGCCTACGAGCAGTACTTC. The variable domain in full, with the rest retrieved from reference TRBV2 and TRBJ2-7, is EPEVTQTPSHQVTQMGQEVILRCVPISNHLYFYWYRQILGQKVEFLVSFYNNEISEKSEIFDDQFSVERPDGSNFTLKIRSTKLEDSAMYFCASKLGLAYEQYFGPGTRLTVT.

CDR3 DNA sequence: TGTGCCAGCAGCATCCGAAGATCACGCACGGGCCTCGAGCAGTACTTC. Protein product: CASSIRRSRTGLEQYF. The gene calls are TRBV5-8 and TRBJ2-7, with D unresolved. This CDR3 contains 16 residues. V was shortened by 4 bases and J by 6 bases, with 23 bases between the two germline ends. Germline V lookup: CDR1 SGHTS, CDR2 YDEGEE.

This chain uses TRBV13 with TRBJ2-7; 11 nucleotides match TRBD2. The length of the CDR3 is 15 residues. CDR1 PRHDT and CDR2 FYEKMQ come from the germline V gene (reference sequence). V dropped 1 base and J dropped 3; count of bases not matched to a gene: 2. The CDR3 sequence: CASSLEGLADYEQYF. CDR3 nucleotides: TGTGCCAGCAGCTTAGAGGGACTAGCGGACTACGAGCAGTACTTC.

J is TRBJ2-7 and V is TRBV2; TRBD2 aligns across 9 bases. Trimming at V came to 2 bases and at J to 3 bases, leaving 8 bases not matched to a gene. There are 16 residues in the CDR3. CDR1 and CDR2 (germline): SNHLY, FYNNEI. CDR3 in amino acids: CASSEIGLAGYYEQYF. The CDR3 DNA sequence: TGTGCCAGCAGTGAAATTGGGCTAGCGGGGTACTACGAGCAGTACTTC. The full variable domain, rest sourced from reference TRBV2 and TRBJ2-7, is EPEVTQTPSHQVTQMGQEVILRCVPISNHLYFYWYRQILGQKVEFLVSFYNNEISEKSEIFDDQFSVERPDGSNFTLKIRSTKLEDSAMYFCASSEIGLAGYYEQYFGPGTRLTVT.

This clone came up once. The J gene is TRBJ1-1, the V gene TRBV7-2; no definite D call. CDR1 SGHTA and CDR2 FQGNSA come from the germline V gene. V was shortened by 3 bases and J by 2 bases, with 7 bases between the two germline ends. This CDR3 is 13 amino acids long. The CDR3 loop is CASSFSVNTEAFF. The CDR3 DNA reads as TGTGCCAGCAGCTTTTCCGTAAACACTGAAGCTTTCTTT.

This clone was seen only a few times. At one end, the junction sequence differs from germline, possibly due to a read error. The genes are TRBV6-5 and TRBJ2-7, with 11 bases matching TRBD2. This CDR3 comprises 12 residues. In germline, CDR1 is MNHEY, CDR2 SVGAGI. The CDR3 sequence: CASGSPGLAVLF. CDR3 sequence (DNA): TGTGCCAGCGGATCCCCGGGACTAGCGGTACTCTTC.

The J gene is TRBJ2-3, the V gene TRBV11-3; 11 bases line up with TRBD2. J lost 5 bases, V lost 1 base, and 5 bases had no gene match. CDR3 length: 16 amino acids. Germline V gene data show CDR1 as SGHNT and CDR2 as YENEEA. CDR3 in DNA: TGTGCCAGCAGCTTAGGACTAGCGGGATCTGTAGATACGCAGTATTTT. Protein: CASSLGLAGSVDTQYF.

The genes are TRBV11-2 and TRBJ2-5, with 7 bases fitting TRBD1. The V gene's germline CDR1 is SGHAT and CDR2 FQNNGV. This CDR3 region has 13 residues. V lost 1 base, J lost 5 bases, and 1 base stayed unmatched. CDR3 amino acids: CASSLVQGETQYF. DNA of the CDR3: TGTGCCAGCAGCTTAGTACAGGGGGAGACCCAGTACTTC.

The chain employs TRBV2 and TRBJ2-7; 8 bases map to TRBD1. The V gene's germline CDR1 is SNHLY and CDR2 FYNNEI. The CDR3 consists of 16 residues. V gave up 6 bases and J gave up 6 bases; unmatched junction bases: 16. The CDR3 sequence is CASSPADRGPPSEQYF. CDR3 nucleotide sequence: TGTGCCAGCAGCCCCGCCGACAGGGGCCCACCCTCCGAGCAGTACTTC.

This clone was counted a single time. The rearrangement uses TRBV29-1 and TRBJ2-6; D may be TRBD2 (5 bases). The CDR3 loop spans 14 amino acids. Germline V CDR1 and CDR2: SQVTM, ANQGSEA. V lost 4 bases and J 3 bases, leaving 10 bases between the germline ends. The CDR3 nucleotides read TGCAGCGTTGTATCGGGGTTTGGGGCCAACGTCCTGACTTTC. Translated, it gives CSVVSGFGANVLTF.

The chain is built from TRBV5-1 and TRBJ1-3; tentative D call: TRBD1 (5 bases). Germline V gene lookup returns CDR1 SGHRS and CDR2 YFSETQ. CDR3 size: 13 residues. Trimming left V 4 bases short and J 4 bases short, with 9 bases between. The CDR3 DNA reads TGCGCCAGCAGCCAGGGTTCGGGAAACACCATATATTTT. It is translated as CASSQGSGNTIYF.

The chain is built from TRBV6-1 and TRBJ2-1; TRBD1 aligns across 9 bases. The CDR3 length is 15 residues. V gave up 6 bases and J gave up 2 bases; unmatched junction bases: 5. The germline V gene has CDR1 MNHNS and CDR2 SASEGT. The CDR3 DNA reads as TGTGCCAGCAGGCTGGACAGGGGCACCTACAATGAGCAGTTCTTC. Translation gives CASRLDRGTYNEQFF.

CDR3 DNA sequence: TGTGCCAGCTCAACGGCCCAGTGGGGGACCCAGTACTTC. It codes for CASSTAQWGTQYF. V is TRBV18 and J is TRBJ2-5; no definite D call. Germline V gene sequence: CDR1 KGHSH, CDR2 LQKENI. The CDR3 consists of 13 residues. Trimming took off 5 bases at V and 7 bases at J, with 14 bases between the two ends.

The chain has TRBV7-9 and TRBJ2-1; D remains ambiguous. The CDR3 sequence is 14 residues long. The germline V and J ends were trimmed by 3 bases and 7 bases, with 13 bases remaining between them. Per the germline V gene, CDR1 is SEHNR and CDR2 is FQNEAQ (reference sequence). Here the CDR3 reads CASSLWSTGNEQFF. CDR3 sequence (DNA): TGTGCCAGCAGCTTGTGGAGTACCGGGAATGAGCAGTTCTTC. Full variable domain (remainder filled in from reference TRBV7-9 and TRBJ2-1): DTGVSQNPRHKITKRGQNVTFRCDPISEHNRLYWYRQTLGQGPEFLTYFQNEAQLEKSRLLSDRFSAERPKGSFSTLEIQRTEQGDSAMYLCASSLWSTGNEQFFGPGTRLTVL.